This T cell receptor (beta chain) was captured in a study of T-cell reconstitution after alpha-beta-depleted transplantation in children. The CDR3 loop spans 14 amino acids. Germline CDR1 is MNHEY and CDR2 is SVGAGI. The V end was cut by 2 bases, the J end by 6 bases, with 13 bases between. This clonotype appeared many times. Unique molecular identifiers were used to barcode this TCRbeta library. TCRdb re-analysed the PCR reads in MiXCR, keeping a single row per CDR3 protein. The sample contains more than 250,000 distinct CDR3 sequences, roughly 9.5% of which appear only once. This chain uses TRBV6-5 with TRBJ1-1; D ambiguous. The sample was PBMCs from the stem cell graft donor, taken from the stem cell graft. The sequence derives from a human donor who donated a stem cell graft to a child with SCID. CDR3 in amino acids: CASSYGGDRSEAFF. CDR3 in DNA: TGTGCCAGCAGTTACGGCGGGGATCGGTCTGAAGCTTTCTTT.